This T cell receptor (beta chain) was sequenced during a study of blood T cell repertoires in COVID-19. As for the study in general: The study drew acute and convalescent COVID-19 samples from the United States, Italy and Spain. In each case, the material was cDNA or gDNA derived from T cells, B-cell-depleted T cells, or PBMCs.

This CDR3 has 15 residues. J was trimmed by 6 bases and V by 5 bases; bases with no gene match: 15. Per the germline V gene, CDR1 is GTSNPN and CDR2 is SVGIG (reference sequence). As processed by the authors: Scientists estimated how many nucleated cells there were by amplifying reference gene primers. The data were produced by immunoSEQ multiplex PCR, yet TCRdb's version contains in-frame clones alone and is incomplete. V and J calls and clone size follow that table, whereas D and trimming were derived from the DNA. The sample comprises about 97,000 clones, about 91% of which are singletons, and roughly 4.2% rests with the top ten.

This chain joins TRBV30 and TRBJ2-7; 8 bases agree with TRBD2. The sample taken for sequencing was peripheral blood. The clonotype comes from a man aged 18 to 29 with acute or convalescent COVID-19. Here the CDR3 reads CAWDEGRRGVGEQYF. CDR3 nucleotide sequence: TGTGCCTGGGACGAGGGCAGGCGGGGGGTAGGCGAGCAGTACTTC.